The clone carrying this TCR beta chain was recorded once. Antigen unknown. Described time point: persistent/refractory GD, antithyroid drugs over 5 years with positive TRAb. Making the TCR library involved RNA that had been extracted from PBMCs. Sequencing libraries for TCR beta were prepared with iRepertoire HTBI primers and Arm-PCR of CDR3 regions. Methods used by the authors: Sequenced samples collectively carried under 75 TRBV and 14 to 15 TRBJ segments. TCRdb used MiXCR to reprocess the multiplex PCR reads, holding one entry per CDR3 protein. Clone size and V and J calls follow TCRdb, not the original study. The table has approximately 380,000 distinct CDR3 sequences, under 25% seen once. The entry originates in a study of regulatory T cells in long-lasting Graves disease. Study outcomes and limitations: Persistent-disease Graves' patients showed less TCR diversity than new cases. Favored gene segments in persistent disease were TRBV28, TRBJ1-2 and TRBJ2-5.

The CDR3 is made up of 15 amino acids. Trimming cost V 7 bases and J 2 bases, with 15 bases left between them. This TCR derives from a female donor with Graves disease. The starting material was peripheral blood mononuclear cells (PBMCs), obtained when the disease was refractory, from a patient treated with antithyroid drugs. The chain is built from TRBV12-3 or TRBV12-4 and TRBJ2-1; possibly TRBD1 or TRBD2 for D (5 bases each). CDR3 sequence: CASTQQGRAYNEQFF. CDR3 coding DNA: TGTGCCAGCACGCAGCAGGGACGAGCCTACAATGAGCAGTTCTTC.